The rows below give T cell receptor beta chains drawn from one sample of a study of blood T cell repertoires in COVID-19. The table came from immunoSEQ multiplex PCR; TCRdb's copy has only in-frame clones and leaves some out. The sample holds 250,000 to 350,000 clones; about 90% are singletons and the top ten take roughly 5.3%. Material: PBMCs or T cells enriched from blood (not recorded which). The source of these receptors is a young woman who had recovered from COVID-19. Both conserved end residues are part of each CDR3. Fields, in order: J gene, V gene, CDR3 protein.

j_call: TRBJ1-5; v_call: TRBV7-9; cdr3_aa: CASSQANSNQPQHF
j_call: TRBJ2-3; v_call: TRBV7-2; cdr3_aa: CASTLGGGTQYF
j_call: TRBJ2-1; v_call: TRBV7-2; cdr3_aa: CASSAPPAGGRNEQFF
j_call: TRBJ2-7; v_call: TRBV9; cdr3_aa: CASSVGTGTYEQYF
j_call: TRBJ2-5; v_call: TRBV29-1; cdr3_aa: CSARKRGQQETQYF
j_call: TRBJ1-5; v_call: TRBV3-1/TRBV3-2; cdr3_aa: CASSQGTGGNQPQHF
j_call: TRBJ1-2; v_call: TRBV7-2; cdr3_aa: CASSLVPGSYLYGYTF
j_call: TRBJ1-1; v_call: TRBV3-1/TRBV3-2; cdr3_aa: CASSQPGGGTEAFF
j_call: TRBJ1-2; v_call: TRBV10-3; cdr3_aa: CAISDYDRLYGYTF
j_call: TRBJ1-1; v_call: TRBV12-3/TRBV12-4; cdr3_aa: CASSFGGTAFF
j_call: TRBJ1-1; v_call: TRBV18; cdr3_aa: CASSRKPASQGKGVGAFF
j_call: TRBJ1-1; v_call: TRBV10-3; cdr3_aa: CAISGEGRLNTEAFF
j_call: TRBJ1-6; v_call: TRBV28; cdr3_aa: CASTPGHITNNSPLHF
j_call: TRBJ2-2; v_call: TRBV7-2; cdr3_aa: CASSSTSRLGTGELFF
j_call: TRBJ1-2; v_call: TRBV2; cdr3_aa: CASSLRQGASGYTF
j_call: TRBJ1-4; v_call: TRBV7-9; cdr3_aa: CASSARTGGDEKLFF
j_call: TRBJ1-2; v_call: TRBV19; cdr3_aa: CASSFGGANYGYTF
j_call: TRBJ2-1; v_call: TRBV4-3; cdr3_aa: CASSPGTAYNEQFF
j_call: TRBJ2-7; v_call: TRBV4-2; cdr3_aa: CASSQGASYEQYF
j_call: TRBJ1-5; v_call: TRBV19; cdr3_aa: CASSIWTGDQPQHF
j_call: TRBJ1-1; v_call: TRBV5-1; cdr3_aa: CASRLAQGGTEAFF
j_call: TRBJ1-6; v_call: TRBV19; cdr3_aa: CASSIGGDRGSPLHF
j_call: TRBJ2-5; v_call: TRBV10-3; cdr3_aa: CAIGPGLAETQYF
j_call: TRBJ2-1; v_call: TRBV5-1; cdr3_aa: CASSSDRSSYNEQFF
j_call: TRBJ2-3; v_call: TRBV5-1; cdr3_aa: CASRTSGGYTDTQYF
j_call: TRBJ2-2; v_call: TRBV2; cdr3_aa: CASSERWSNTGELFF
j_call: TRBJ2-5; v_call: TRBV5-1; cdr3_aa: CASSFSGGEETQYF
j_call: TRBJ2-5; v_call: TRBV5-5; cdr3_aa: CASSLLAGGAQYF
j_call: TRBJ2-1; v_call: TRBV5-4; cdr3_aa: CASSRPGQGIDEQFF
j_call: TRBJ2-7; v_call: TRBV5-5; cdr3_aa: CASSQTSASYEQYF
j_call: TRBJ2-3; v_call: TRBV27; cdr3_aa: CASSFSRGVGTQYF
j_call: TRBJ2-2; v_call: TRBV18; cdr3_aa: CASSPQRTGELFF